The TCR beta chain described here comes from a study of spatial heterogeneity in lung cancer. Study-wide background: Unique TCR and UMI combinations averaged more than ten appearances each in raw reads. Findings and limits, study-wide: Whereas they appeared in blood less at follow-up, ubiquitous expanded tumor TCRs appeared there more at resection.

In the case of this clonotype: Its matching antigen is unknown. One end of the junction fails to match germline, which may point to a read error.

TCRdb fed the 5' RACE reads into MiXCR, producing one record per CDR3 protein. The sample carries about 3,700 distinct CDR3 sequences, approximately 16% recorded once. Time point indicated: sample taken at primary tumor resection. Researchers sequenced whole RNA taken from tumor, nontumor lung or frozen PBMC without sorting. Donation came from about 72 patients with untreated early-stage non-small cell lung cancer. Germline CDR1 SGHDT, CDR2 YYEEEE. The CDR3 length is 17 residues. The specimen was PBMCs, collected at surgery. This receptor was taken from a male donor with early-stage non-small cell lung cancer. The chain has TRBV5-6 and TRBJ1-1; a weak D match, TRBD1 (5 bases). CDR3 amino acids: CASSFARTSPANAEAFF. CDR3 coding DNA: TGTGCCAGCAGCTTCGCCCGGACAAGTCCAGCGAACGCTGAAGCTTTCTTT.